This T cell receptor beta chain was sequenced in a study of cytomegalovirus exposure and HLA in healthy donors. Findings and caveats of the study: Rarity marked most TCR sequences, yet some public TCRs occurred in many donors. Both high specificity and high sensitivity reportedly marked the classifier's diagnosis of cytomegalovirus status. In the 130 or so validation repertoires, approximately 93% of cluster scores exceeded 0, per a later analysis.

As concerns this clone: Its antigen is unidentified.

The data were produced by immunoSEQ multiplex PCR, yet TCRdb's version contains in-frame clones alone and is incomplete. The sample yields 65,000 or so clones, 85% to 95% seen once. The V gene lost 4 bases and the J gene lost 2 bases, with 8 bases spanning the gap. This CDR3 spans 14 amino acids. Germline values: CDR1 SGHTA, CDR2 FQGNSA. From the 120-subject validation cohort, which was separate from the roughly 710-subject first cohort, the donors were drawn. The sequencing sample was made of PBMCs. V is TRBV7-2 and J is TRBJ2-2; no firm D call. This receptor was obtained from a man younger than 35 in good health and CMV-seropositive. The CDR3 is CASSSPSNTGELFF. CDR3 nucleotides: TGTGCCAGCAGCTCTCCAAGCAACACCGGGGAGCTGTTTTTT.